One and the same sample provided the 27 T cell receptor beta chains below, sequenced in a study of T-cell memory formation after mild COVID-19. From the 5' RACE reads, TCRdb called clonotypes with MiXCR, one entry per CDR3 protein. Among some 440,000 distinct CDR3 sequences listed, roughly 25% were seen once. Sequences were obtained from PBMCs or a T cell subset sorted from them (not recorded which). The receptors stem from an adult woman who had mild COVID-19 (a few samples of this study predate the infection). Cell type and time point are not known.

The chain is built from TRBV4-2 and TRBJ2-3; 8 bases align to TRBD2. V lost 0 bases, J lost 0 bases, and 8 bases stayed unmatched. The germline V gene encodes CDR1 LGHNA and CDR2 YNFKEQ. The CDR3 extends over 18 amino acids. The CDR3 is CASSQDRSGGPSTDTQYF. CDR3 nucleotides: TGTGCCAGCAGCCAAGATCGATCGGGGGGGCCGAGCACAGATACGCAGTATTTT.

The sample holds a few counts of this clonotype. The chain carries TRBV5-1 and TRBJ2-3, with 7 positions matching TRBD1. CDR3 length equals 13 residues. V was clipped by 5 bases and J by 3 bases; unmatched bases: 3. CDR1 SGHRS and CDR2 YFSETQ come from the germline V gene. CDR3 residues: CASSQQGTDTQYF. In nucleotides, the CDR3 is TGCGCCAGCAGTCAACAGGGGACAGATACGCAGTATTTT.

This clonotype was seen a handful of times. The gene calls are TRBV5-1 and TRBJ2-1; 7 nucleotides align to TRBD2. Losses at the gene ends were 6 bases for V and 10 bases for J; bases not matched to a gene: 7. This CDR3 region has 12 residues. Germline CDR1 and CDR2: SGHRS and YFSETQ. The CDR3 DNA is TGCGCCAGCATTTCAGGAGCGGGGGAGCAGTTCTTC. It encodes CASISGAGEQFF.

This clonotype was seen a few times. The CDR3 loop reads CATSLGQGSSYEQYF. The CDR3 region has the DNA TGTGCCACCAGCCTCGGACAGGGGAGCTCCTACGAGCAGTACTTC. The chain combines TRBV15 with TRBJ2-7, with TRBD1 identical over 9 bases. There are 15 residues in the CDR3. Germline CDR1 is LNHNV and CDR2 is YYDKDF (reference sequence). The ends lost 5 bases at V and 0 bases at J; junction bases unmatched: 5.

This chain uses TRBV11-3 with TRBJ2-7; maybe TRBD1 (6 bases). The V end lost 5 bases, the J end lost 3 bases, and 11 bases lay between the germline ends. Germline values: CDR1 SGHNT, CDR2 YENEEA. CDR3 length: 13 residues. The CDR3 region is CASSGRGYYEQYF. For the CDR3, the DNA is TGTGCCAGCAGCGGCAGGGGTTACTACGAGCAGTACTTC.

This clonotype was recorded a few times. The chain is built from TRBV6-5 and TRBJ2-2; the match to TRBD1 covers 10 bases. This CDR3 comprises 15 residues. The J segment lost 5 bases and the V segment lost 6 bases, leaving 6 bases of the junction unmatched. Germline assignment: CDR1 MNHEY and CDR2 SVGAGI. CDR3 protein: CASRPGQGYTGELFF. The CDR3 DNA reads as TGTGCCAGCAGGCCGGGACAGGGGTATACCGGGGAGCTGTTTTTT.

The V and J genes are TRBV24-1 and TRBJ2-1, with TRBD1 matching 7 bases. The V gene end was trimmed by 3 bases and the J gene end by 6 bases; junction bases not matched to a gene: 16. CDR3 length: 18 residues. From germline, CDR1 is KGHDR and CDR2 SFDVKD. The CDR3 protein is CATSDPGVTGEGGNEQFF. For the CDR3, the DNA is TGTGCCACCAGTGATCCCGGGGTTACAGGGGAAGGAGGCAATGAGCAGTTCTTC.

The genes are TRBV20-1 and TRBJ2-3; 8 positions agree with TRBD2. The CDR3 is 16 amino acids. From germline, CDR1 is DFQATT and CDR2 SNEGSKA (reference sequence). J was trimmed by 4 bases and V by 2 bases; bases with no gene match: 11. The CDR3 spells CSARTLTGGRADTQYF. In DNA form, the CDR3 reads TGCAGTGCTAGAACCCTGACGGGAGGGCGCGCAGATACGCAGTATTTT.

This chain joins TRBV9 and TRBJ2-2, with unresolved D. V was trimmed by 0 bases and J by 6 bases, leaving 6 bases between them. The CDR3 covers 13 residues. CDR1 is SGDLS, CDR2 YYNGEE, per germline. This chain's CDR3 is CASSVVDAGELFF. CDR3 sequence (DNA): TGTGCCAGCAGCGTAGTAGACGCCGGGGAGCTGTTTTTT.

This clonotype was seen a handful of times. The rearrangement links TRBV20-1 to TRBJ2-3; D is perhaps TRBD1 or TRBD2 (5 bases each). CDR3 size: 14 residues. Germline CDR1 is DFQATT and CDR2 is SNEGSKA (reference sequence). Trimming took 1 base from V and 0 from J, leaving 8 bases between them. CDR3 amino acids: CSARVGASTDTQYF. The CDR3 nucleotides read TGCAGTGCTAGAGTCGGGGCCAGCACAGATACGCAGTATTTT.

This chain connects TRBV9 to TRBJ1-5; D ambiguous. V lost 0 bases and J lost 5, with 12 bases in between. Germline-derived CDR1 and CDR2 are SGDLS and YYNGEE. This CDR3 contains 15 residues. CDR3 sequence: CASSVGLGLDQPQHF. The CDR3 bases are TGTGCCAGCAGCGTAGGGTTAGGGTTGGATCAGCCCCAGCATTTT.

This clonotype has only a few counts. Mismatch with germline at one junction end may stem from a read error. The chain couples TRBV5-4 to TRBJ2-3; D is unresolved. The CDR3 runs 16 residues. CDR1 and CDR2 (germline): SGHNT, YYREEE (reference sequence). This chain's CDR3 is CASTLMSQRQRDTQYF. The DNA for the CDR3 is TGTGCCAGCACCTTGATGAGTCAGAGACAAAGAGATACGCAGTATTTT. The variable domain in full, with the rest retrieved from reference TRBV5-4 and TRBJ2-3, is ETGVTQSPTHLIKTRGQQVTLRCSSQSGHNTVSWYQQALGQGPQFIFQYYREEENGRGNFPPRFSGLQFPNYSSELNVNALELDDSALYLCASTLMSQRQRDTQYFGPGTRLTVL.

This clonotype has just one count. V usage is TRBV28 and J usage is TRBJ2-7; 8 positions agree with TRBD1. The junction had 11 bases not matched to a gene; V was cut back by 5 bases and J by 5 bases. CDR3 size: 15 residues. In germline, CDR1 is MDHEN, CDR2 SYDVKM. CDR3 coding DNA: TGTGCCAGCAGTCCCTCGGCAGGGGGCTTTCACGAGCAGTACTTC. Translation gives CASSPSAGGFHEQYF. Together with reference TRBV28 and TRBJ2-7, the CDR3 gives the full variable domain: DVKVTQSSRYLVKRTGEKVFLECVQDMDHENMFWYRQDPGLGLRLIYFSYDVKMKEKGDIPEGYSVSREKKERFSLILESASTNQTSMYLCASSPSAGGFHEQYFGPGTRLTVT.

The chain has TRBV3-1 and TRBJ2-7; 8 bases align to TRBD2. This CDR3 has 17 amino acids. Germline values: CDR1 LGHDT, CDR2 YNNKEL (reference sequence). V lost 1 base, J lost 6 bases, and 14 bases stayed unmatched. This CDR3 is CASSQGWLAGALGEQYF. The CDR3 coding sequence is TGTGCCAGCAGCCAAGGTTGGCTAGCGGGTGCCCTCGGCGAGCAGTACTTC.

This clonotype appeared a few times. The chain has TRBV2 and TRBJ2-1; D is undetermined. The length of the CDR3 is 16 residues. Trimming stripped 3 bases from V and 0 bases from J, with 12 bases between. Germline-derived CDR1 and CDR2 are SNHLY and FYNNEI. The CDR3 spells CASSEEKRLSYNEQFF. CDR3 DNA sequence: TGTGCCAGCAGTGAGGAAAAGCGCCTCTCCTACAATGAGCAGTTCTTC.

This chain connects TRBV29-1 to TRBJ2-5, with TRBD2 matching over 7 bases. The germline V gene has CDR1 SQVTM and CDR2 ANQGSEA. J was trimmed by 9 bases and V by 7 bases; bases with no gene match: 17. CDR3 length: 14 residues. Here the CDR3 DNA reads TGCAGCGCACGAGGACTAGACGAACAAGTGGCCCAGTACTTC. Translated, it gives CSARGLDEQVAQYF.

This clonotype turned up a few times. The V and J genes are TRBV2 and TRBJ2-1, with 7 bases lining up with TRBD2. The CDR3 runs to 14 residues. CDR1 and CDR2 (germline): SNHLY, FYNNEI. Unmatched junction bases numbered 6, after V lost 6 bases and J lost 4 bases. The chain's CDR3 is CASRLGGGYNEQFF. In nucleotides, the CDR3 is TGTGCCAGCAGGTTGGGGGGGGGATACAATGAGCAGTTCTTC.

The rearrangement joins TRBV10-3 to TRBJ2-1; D gene ambiguous. This CDR3 has 12 amino acids. V shed 6 bases and J shed 8 bases, with 11 bases lying between them. The germline V gene encodes CDR1 ENHRY and CDR2 SYGVKD. CDR3 coding DNA: TGTGCCATCAGCGCGGAGTTGGATGAGCAGTTCTTC. It is translated as CAISAELDEQFF.

The chain is built from TRBV5-4 and TRBJ2-7; 7 positions match TRBD2. Germline CDR1 and CDR2: SGHNT and YYREEE (reference sequence). J gave up 4 bases and V 2 bases, and 3 bases lay outside the gene matches. CDR3 length: 13 amino acids. The CDR3 here is CASSFASGYEQYF. The CDR3 nucleotides are TGTGCCAGCAGCTTCGCTAGCGGTTACGAGCAGTACTTC.

This chain uses TRBV19 with TRBJ1-5; the match to TRBD1 covers 8 bases. CDR1 is LNHDA and CDR2 is SQIVND in the germline V gene (reference sequence). The CDR3 is 14 residues long. Trimming removed 5 bases from V and 6 bases from J; junction bases left unmatched: 6. The CDR3 bases are TGTGCCAGTAGTGCGCAGGGGGCCCGTCAGCCCCAGCATTTT. This sequence encodes CASSAQGARQPQHF.

J is TRBJ1-1 and V is TRBV2, with 8 bases that match TRBD1. V shed 2 bases and J 1 base; nucleotides not matched to a gene: 12. The germline V gene encodes CDR1 SNHLY and CDR2 FYNNEI. The length of the CDR3 is 18 residues. This CDR3 is CASSERLYGQGGNTEAFF. For the CDR3, the DNA is TGTGCCAGCAGTGAAAGGTTATATGGACAGGGAGGGAACACTGAAGCTTTCTTT.

The chain recombines TRBV15 with TRBJ2-1, with no clear D. CDR1 is LNHNV, CDR2 YYDKDF, per germline (reference sequence). The CDR3 contains 13 residues. V was cut by 3 bases and J by 6 bases, with 9 bases left in between. CDR3 bases: TGTGCCACCAGCAGCTCTTCGAGCAATGAGCAGTTCTTC. Translated, it gives CATSSSSSNEQFF.

This sequence joins TRBV24-1 and TRBJ2-5; TRBD2 aligns across 9 bases. The CDR3 totals 15 residues. Trimming at V came to 3 bases and at J to 0 bases, leaving 1 base not matched to a gene. The germline V gene encodes CDR1 KGHDR and CDR2 SFDVKD. Written as DNA, the CDR3 is TGTGCCACCAGTGATGCGGGGGGGGACCAAGAGACCCAGTACTTC. This translates into CATSDAGGDQETQYF.

The chain is built from TRBV3-1 and TRBJ1-2, with TRBD1 identical over 8 bases. Looked up from germline, CDR1 is LGHDT and CDR2 is YNNKEL (reference sequence). The CDR3 extends over 13 amino acids. V lost 5 bases, J lost 7 bases, and 6 bases stayed unmatched. The CDR3 region is CASSLTGGRGYTF. The CDR3 nucleotides are TGTGCCAGCAGCTTAACAGGGGGTCGTGGCTACACCTTC. Filled out from reference TRBV3-1 and TRBJ1-2, the complete variable domain reads DTAVSQTPKYLVTQMGNDKSIKCEQNLGHDTMYWYKQDSKKFLKIMFSYNNKELIINETVPNRFSPKSPDKAHLNLHINSLELGDSAVYFCASSLTGGRGYTFGSGTRLTVV.

The sample holds a few counts of this clonotype. This sequence joins TRBV20-1 and TRBJ2-7; tentatively, D is TRBD1 (6 bases). Germline V gives CDR1 DFQATT, CDR2 SNEGSKA (reference sequence). V was shortened by 1 base and J by 4 bases, with 17 bases between the two germline ends. The CDR3 has 15 residues. CDR3 protein: CSARVQGSMAYEQYF. The CDR3 coding sequence is TGCAGTGCTAGAGTGCAGGGGTCTATGGCGTACGAGCAGTACTTC.

The CDR3 sequence is CASSMTGRDSTYEQYF. The CDR3 DNA reads TGCGCCAGCAGCATGACAGGGAGGGATTCAACCTACGAGCAGTACTTC. The chain couples TRBV5-1 to TRBJ2-7; the D call may be TRBD1 or TRBD2 (7 bases each). Trimming removed 4 bases from V and 2 bases from J, with 19 bases in between. The CDR3 extends over 16 amino acids. Germline-derived CDR1 and CDR2 are SGHRS and YFSETQ. The entire variable domain, with the rest obtained from reference TRBV5-1 and TRBJ2-7, is as follows: KAGVTQTPRYLIKTRGQQVTLSCSPISGHRSVSWYQQTPGQGLQFLFEYFSETQRNKGNFPGRFSGRQFSNSRSEMNVSTLELGDSALYLCASSMTGRDSTYEQYFGPGTRLTVT.

This clonotype appeared a few times. The V and J genes are TRBV9 and TRBJ2-1; TRBD2 agrees at 7 bases. This CDR3 comprises 18 residues. In germline, CDR1 is SGDLS, CDR2 YYNGEE. Losses at the gene ends were 4 bases for V and 0 bases for J; bases not matched to a gene: 13. In nucleotides, the CDR3 is TGTGCCAGCAGCCCCTCCGGGGGGATACCAGTCTCCTACAATGAGCAGTTCTTC. Protein: CASSPSGGIPVSYNEQFF.